The text below deals with one T cell receptor beta chain. Sequenced by immunoSEQ multiplex PCR; TCRdb stores in-frame clones only, minus some. The sample records under 300,000 clones, roughly 89% being singletons. Individuals drawn from approximately 22 US areas were roughly 18 to 100 years old. Participants' reported clinical history set cohort assignment. Two negative PCRs, clearance, or symptom resolution characterized the recovered Cohort 3 donors. The data stem from a study of blood T cell repertoires in COVID-19. Study information: Both acute and convalescent COVID-19 samples were obtained from the United States, Italy and Spain.

There are 15 residues in the CDR3. Unmatched junction bases numbered 5, after V lost 3 bases and J lost 3 bases. Germline V lookup: CDR1 SGHTA, CDR2 FQGNSA. This TCR came from a woman aged 40 to 50 who had recovered from COVID-19. The chain joins TRBV7-2 to TRBJ2-3; TRBD2 matches 8 bases. The sample comprised PBMCs or T cells enriched from blood (not recorded which). CDR3 DNA: TGTGCCAGCAGCTTTTGGGCTAGCGGGACAGATACGCAGTATTTT. Its translation is CASSFWASGTDTQYF.